The 32 T cell receptor beta chains below all came from one sample that was sequenced in a study of blood T cell repertoires in COVID-19. TCRdb's table, derived via immunoSEQ multiplex PCR, lists solely in-frame clones and lacks some. The sample holds under 300,000 clones, around 89% seen once. Input material: PBMCs or T cells enriched from blood (not recorded which). Source of these receptors: a woman in her sixties in a cohort exposed to, infected with or recovered from COVID-19 (not recorded which).

The chain uses TRBV11-2 and TRBJ2-5, with TRBD2 matching over 13 bases. The CDR3 is made up of 16 amino acids. Germline V lookup: CDR1 SGHAT, CDR2 FQNNGV. After removal of 4 bases from V and 5 bases from J, the junction contained 7 bases not matched to a gene. CDR3 loop: CASSSKLAGGAETQYF. CDR3 nucleotides: TGTGCCAGCAGCTCCAAACTAGCGGGAGGGGCCGAGACCCAGTACTTC.

The rearrangement uses TRBV7-9 and TRBJ2-7; TRBD1 is a possible D gene (5 bases). Germline CDR1 SEHNR, CDR2 FQNEAQ (reference sequence). The CDR3 runs 15 residues. Trimming stripped 5 bases from V and 2 bases from J, with 16 bases between. CDR3 bases: TGTGCCAGCAGCCCCAACAGGAAAGGAGCCTACGAGCAGTACTTC. Translating it yields CASSPNRKGAYEQYF. The full variable domain, with the rest looked up from reference TRBV7-9 and TRBJ2-7, is DTGVSQNPRHKITKRGQNVTFRCDPISEHNRLYWYRQTLGQGPEFLTYFQNEAQLEKSRLLSDRFSAERPKGSFSTLEIQRTEQGDSAMYLCASSPNRKGAYEQYFGPGTRLTVT.

The gene calls are TRBV7-6 and TRBJ2-7; 9 nucleotides agree with TRBD1. CDR1 is SGHVS and CDR2 is FNYEAQ in the germline V gene. This CDR3 has 16 amino acids. J gave up 2 bases and V 1 base, and 6 bases lay outside the gene matches. The CDR3 coding sequence is TGTGCCAGCAGCTTAGGGGGACAGGGTTCAACCTACGAGCAGTACTTC. This encodes CASSLGGQGSTYEQYF. Complete variable domain (other parts from reference TRBV7-6 and TRBJ2-7): GAGVSQSPRYKVTKRGQDVALRCDPISGHVSLYWYRQALGQGPEFLTYFNYEAQQDKSGLPNDRFSAERPEGSISTLTIQRTEQRDSAMYRCASSLGGQGSTYEQYFGPGTRLTVT.

Of note for this clone: At the DNA level, this CDR3 is encoded by other sequences in the same sample as well. The chain recombines TRBV5-4 with TRBJ2-7, with TRBD2 matching over 11 bases. The CDR3 spans 14 residues. Germline values: CDR1 SGHNT, CDR2 YYREEE (reference sequence). The V segment lost 4 bases and the J segment 3 bases; nucleotides outside the gene matches: 3. CDR3 DNA: TGTGCCAGCAGCCCGGGACTAGCGGTCTACGAGCAGTACTTC. Its protein is CASSPGLAVYEQYF.

The chain has TRBV19 and TRBJ2-2; perhaps TRBD1 as D (6 bases). This CDR3 is built from 14 residues. V lost 7 bases to trimming and J lost 6 bases, with 15 bases between them. Germline CDR1 reads LNHDA; CDR2 reads SQIVND (reference sequence). The CDR3 sequence: CASTGSAGAGELFF. CDR3 DNA: TGTGCCAGTACCGGCTCCGCAGGGGCCGGGGAGCTGTTTTTT.

The rearrangement uses TRBV28 and TRBJ2-1, with 10 nucleotides matching TRBD2. In germline, CDR1 is MDHEN, CDR2 SYDVKM. With V trimmed by 3 bases and J by 6 bases, 8 bases remained unmatched. The CDR3 totals 16 residues. CDR3 DNA sequence: TGTGCCAGCAGTTTCCTAGCGGGAGTCTTCGGCAATGAGCAGTTCTTC. Translating it yields CASSFLAGVFGNEQFF.

This clone was seen once. The CDR3 loop is CASSQAGTKNIQYF. The DNA of the CDR3 is TGTGCCAGCAGCCAAGCAGGAACCAAAAACATTCAGTACTTC. The J gene is TRBJ2-4, the V gene TRBV14; D remains unclear. The V gene lost 1 base and the J gene lost 2 bases, with 6 bases spanning the gap. Germline CDR1 and CDR2: SGHDN and FVKESK. The CDR3 sequence is 14 residues long.

The chain combines TRBV10-3 with TRBJ2-1; 12 nucleotides line up with TRBD2. Germline trimming cut 1 base from V and 0 bases from J; bases unmatched to any gene: 7. Germline CDR1 is ENHRY and CDR2 is SYGVKD. CDR3 length: 19 residues. This CDR3 is CAISELTSGRRGSYNEQFF. The DNA of the CDR3 is TGTGCCATCAGTGAGTTGACTAGCGGGAGAAGGGGCTCCTACAATGAGCAGTTCTTC.

The chain has TRBV4-1 and TRBJ1-2; D possibly corresponds to TRBD1 (6 bases). V lost 5 bases to trimming and J lost 4 bases, with 14 bases between them. The CDR3 length is 14 residues. Looked up from germline, CDR1 is MGHRA and CDR2 is YSYEKL. CDR3 sequence (DNA): TGCGCCAGCAGCTCTACAGGGAGAGGCTATGGCTACACCTTC. It yields the protein CASSSTGRGYGYTF.

The chain is built from TRBV6-5 and TRBJ1-2; no clear D gene. Between the trimmed V and J ends, which lost 0 bases and 1 base, there was a span of 12 bases. In germline, CDR1 is MNHEY, CDR2 SVGAGI. The CDR3 sequence is 16 residues long. The CDR3 nucleotides are TGTGCCAGCAGTTACTCGACCGGGTCCAATAACTATGGCTACACCTTC. This encodes CASSYSTGSNNYGYTF.

This CDR3 is CASSSGTGLVYEQYF. The CDR3 nucleotides read TGCGCCAGCAGCTCAGGGACAGGACTGGTCTACGAGCAGTACTTC. The chain is built from TRBV5-1 and TRBJ2-7; 8 nucleotides match TRBD1. The CDR3 has 15 residues. Trimming took 3 bases from V and 3 from J; bases not matched to a gene: 8. CDR1 and CDR2 from the germline V gene are SGHRS and YFSETQ.

The V and J genes are TRBV11-3 and TRBJ2-5, with 8 bases aligning to TRBD1. The germline CDR1 and CDR2 sequences are SGHNT and YENEEA. CDR3 length equals 16 residues. J was trimmed by 2 bases and V by 4 bases; bases with no gene match: 9. The CDR3 spells CASSSGTGGVQETQYF. CDR3 DNA: TGTGCCAGCAGCTCTGGGACAGGAGGCGTTCAAGAGACCCAGTACTTC.

This chain connects TRBV19 to TRBJ2-2; D uncertain. Germline V lookup: CDR1 LNHDA, CDR2 SQIVND (reference sequence). This CDR3 is built from 14 residues. V was shortened by 6 bases and J by 11 bases, with 19 bases between the two germline ends. The CDR3: CASSHQAGAVELFF. In DNA, the CDR3 is TGTGCCAGTAGCCACCAAGCAGGTGCAGTCGAGCTGTTTTTT.

This clone occurred once. The chain has TRBV28 and TRBJ1-2; D not resolved. Germline V gene lookup returns CDR1 MDHEN and CDR2 SYDVKM. The CDR3 is made up of 13 amino acids. The V end lost 6 bases, the J end lost 8 bases, and 16 bases lay between the germline ends. CDR3 protein: CASRREQLQGYTF. The DNA of the CDR3 is TGTGCCAGCAGAAGGGAGCAGCTTCAGGGCTACACCTTC.

The chain is built from TRBV30 and TRBJ2-7; D is perhaps TRBD1 (6 bases). This CDR3 is built from 14 residues. The ends were cut back, 7 bases at V and 2 bases at J, with 18 bases in the middle. CDR1 and CDR2 from the germline V gene are GTSNPN and SVGIG (reference sequence). As DNA, the CDR3 is TGTGCCTCCCAAAAGGGTGGGGGCCCCTACGAGCAGTACTTC. It codes for CASQKGGGPYEQYF.

This rearrangement joins TRBV19 to TRBJ2-2; perhaps TRBD1 as D (6 bases). There are 15 residues in the CDR3. Trimming left V 8 bases short and J 2 bases short, with 15 bases between. The V gene's germline CDR1 is LNHDA and CDR2 SQIVND (reference sequence). CDR3 bases: TGTGCCAGTCACACCGGGACACTAAACACCGGGGAGCTGTTTTTT. Translation gives CASHTGTLNTGELFF.

This clone showed up just once. The V call is TRBV6-5, the J call TRBJ2-6, with D possibly TRBD2 on 5 matching bases. Germline values: CDR1 MNHEY, CDR2 SVGAGI. The ends were cut back, 6 bases at V and 4 bases at J, with 13 bases in the middle. The CDR3 has 15 residues. This CDR3 reads CASRAVRVGANVLTF. For the CDR3, the DNA is TGTGCCAGCAGAGCGGTAAGGGTAGGGGCCAACGTCCTGACTTTC.

The chain joins TRBV12-3 or TRBV12-4 to TRBJ2-1; D gene uncertain. The CDR3 is 13 amino acids. V gave up 7 bases and J gave up 8 bases, with 15 bases separating them. CDR3 sequence: CASTPFPEYEQFF. In DNA form, the CDR3 reads TGTGCCAGCACCCCCTTCCCGGAGTATGAGCAGTTCTTC.

The CDR3: CASSDSGGREFNEKLFF. CDR3 in DNA: TGTGCCAGCAGTGACTCAGGGGGCCGGGAGTTTAATGAAAAACTGTTTTTT. The rearrangement links TRBV6-4 to TRBJ1-4; 7 nucleotides align to TRBD1. Germline CDR1 and CDR2: MRHNA and SNTAGT. This CDR3 is built from 17 residues. J was trimmed by 4 bases and V by 0 bases; bases with no gene match: 8.

The rearrangement links TRBV24-1 to TRBJ2-7, with 11 nucleotides matching TRBD2. Looked up from germline, CDR1 is KGHDR and CDR2 is SFDVKD. This CDR3 has 16 amino acids. The V gene end was trimmed by 2 bases and the J gene end by 2 bases; junction bases not matched to a gene: 4. Here the CDR3 DNA reads TGTGCCACCAGTGATTCGGAGACTAGCGGGACCTACGAGCAGTACTTC. It translates to CATSDSETSGTYEQYF.

This chain joins TRBV5-1 and TRBJ2-1, with 12 nucleotides matching TRBD2. This CDR3 is built from 15 residues. Germline CDR1 is SGHRS and CDR2 is YFSETQ. Losses at the gene ends were 5 bases for V and 4 bases for J; bases not matched to a gene: 4. The CDR3, as DNA: TGCGCCAGCAGTCTAGCGGGAGGGGTTTACAATGAGCAGTTCTTC. Amino acids: CASSLAGGVYNEQFF.

This clone was found once. The J gene is TRBJ2-7, the V gene TRBV28, with D possibly matching TRBD1 (6 bases). V lost 2 bases and J lost 7, with 15 bases in between. The germline gives CDR1 MDHEN, CDR2 SYDVKM. The CDR3 is 14 residues long. The CDR3 region is CASSLIQGKMEQYF. The CDR3 DNA sequence: TGTGCCAGCAGTTTAATACAGGGAAAAATGGAGCAGTACTTC.

The J gene is TRBJ2-7, the V gene TRBV27, with 9 bases matching TRBD1. The trim removed 5 bases at V and 2 bases at J, leaving 7 bases unmatched. Germline V gene lookup returns CDR1 MNHEY and CDR2 SMNVEV (reference sequence). CDR3 length equals 15 residues. CDR3 nucleotides: TGTGCCAGCAGTCTGTTCGGGACAGGGACCTACGAGCAGTACTTC. Its protein product is CASSLFGTGTYEQYF.

This chain uses TRBV5-4 with TRBJ2-5; TRBD1 matches 7 bases. The CDR3 spans 15 residues. Per germline, CDR1 SGHNT and CDR2 YYREEE (reference sequence). J was trimmed by 2 bases and V by 4 bases; bases with no gene match: 8. The CDR3 region has the DNA TGTGCCAGCAGCAGTACAGGGGACATACAAGAGACCCAGTACTTC. Residues: CASSSTGDIQETQYF.

The chain has TRBV10-3 and TRBJ2-7; tentative D call: TRBD2 (6 bases). V was trimmed by 2 bases and J by 3 bases, leaving 8 bases between them. The length of the CDR3 is 13 residues. Germline V CDR1 and CDR2: ENHRY, SYGVKD. CDR3 sequence: CAISEQGGYEQYF. In DNA form, the CDR3 reads TGTGCCATCAGTGAGCAGGGAGGCTACGAGCAGTACTTC.

J is TRBJ2-7 and V is TRBV6-5; the match to TRBD2 covers 9 bases. Germline V lookup: CDR1 MNHEY, CDR2 SVGAGI. V lost 8 bases, J lost 4 bases, and 9 bases stayed unmatched. This CDR3 has 14 residues. As DNA, the CDR3 is TGTGCCAGCCTCCCGGAAGGACTAGCGTACGAGCAGTACTTC. Translation gives CASLPEGLAYEQYF.

This CDR3 reads CASSLKRDRQKSGANVLTF. Written as DNA, the CDR3 is TGTGCCAGCAGCTTAAAGAGGGACAGGCAGAAGTCTGGGGCCAACGTCCTGACTTTC. The chain has TRBV7-8 and TRBJ2-6; 8 bases match TRBD1. Germline CDR1 SGHVS, CDR2 FQNEAQ. CDR3 length equals 19 residues. J gave up 1 base and V 2 bases, and 10 bases lay outside the gene matches.

The V call is TRBV5-1, the J call TRBJ1-1, with TRBD1 matching 8 bases. The CDR3 extends over 15 amino acids. The germline V gene has CDR1 SGHRS and CDR2 YFSETQ. J lost 5 bases, V lost 4 bases, and 10 bases had no gene match. CDR3 region: CASSPYQGAWTEAFF. CDR3 coding DNA: TGCGCCAGCAGCCCGTACCAGGGGGCATGGACTGAAGCTTTCTTT. The variable domain in full, with the rest retrieved from reference TRBV5-1 and TRBJ1-1, is KAGVTQTPRYLIKTRGQQVTLSCSPISGHRSVSWYQQTPGQGLQFLFEYFSETQRNKGNFPGRFSGRQFSNSRSEMNVSTLELGDSALYLCASSPYQGAWTEAFFGQGTRLTVV.

In this sample, this clone turned up once. The CDR3 loop reads CASRTTGGRPNEKLFF. The CDR3 DNA reads as TGTGCCAGCAGGACAACAGGGGGTAGGCCTAATGAAAAACTGTTTTTT. The chain uses TRBV28 and TRBJ1-4; 8 bases map to TRBD1. CDR1 is MDHEN, CDR2 SYDVKM, per germline. The CDR3 contains 16 residues. V gave up 6 bases and J gave up 3 bases; unmatched junction bases: 9.

This clone was observed once. The chain recombines TRBV3-1 (or the pseudogene TRBV3-2) with TRBJ1-3; D is perhaps TRBD1 (5 bases). The germline V gene encodes CDR1 LGHDT and CDR2 YNNKEL (reference sequence). This CDR3 has 12 residues. V was trimmed by 7 bases and J by 6 bases, leaving 10 bases between them. CDR3 DNA sequence: TGTGCCAGCAAGCCACAGGAAAACACCATATATTTT. This translates into CASKPQENTIYF.

The chain carries TRBV30 and TRBJ1-6, with a weak D call TRBD1 (6 bases). The germline gives CDR1 GTSNPN, CDR2 SVGIG (reference sequence). The CDR3 contains 13 residues. V lost 8 bases, J lost 3 bases, and 11 bases lay in between. This chain's CDR3 is CALEQGYNSPLHF. The CDR3 nucleotides read TGTGCCCTCGAACAGGGCTATAATTCACCCCTCCACTTT.

The rearrangement joins TRBV5-1 to TRBJ2-5; TRBD1 matches 7 bases. This CDR3 is 16 amino acids long. Germline V gene sequence: CDR1 SGHRS, CDR2 YFSETQ. Trimming cost V 2 bases and J 1 base; bases outside gene matches: 8. The CDR3 DNA reads TGCGCCAGCAGCTTCGGACAGGCGGTGTCCCAAGAGACCCAGTACTTC. It is translated as CASSFGQAVSQETQYF.